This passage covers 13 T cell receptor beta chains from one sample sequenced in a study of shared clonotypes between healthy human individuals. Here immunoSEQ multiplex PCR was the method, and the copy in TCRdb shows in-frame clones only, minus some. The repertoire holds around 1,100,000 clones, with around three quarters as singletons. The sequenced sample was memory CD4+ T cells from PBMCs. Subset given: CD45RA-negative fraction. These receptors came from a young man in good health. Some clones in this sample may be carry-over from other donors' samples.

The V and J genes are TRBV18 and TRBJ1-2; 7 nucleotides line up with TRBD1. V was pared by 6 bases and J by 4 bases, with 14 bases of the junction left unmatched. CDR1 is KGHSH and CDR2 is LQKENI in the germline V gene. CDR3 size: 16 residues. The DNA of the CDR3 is TGTGCCAGCTCGGAGGGACAGCCCTCCTGGGGCTATGGCTACACCTTC. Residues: CASSEGQPSWGYGYTF.

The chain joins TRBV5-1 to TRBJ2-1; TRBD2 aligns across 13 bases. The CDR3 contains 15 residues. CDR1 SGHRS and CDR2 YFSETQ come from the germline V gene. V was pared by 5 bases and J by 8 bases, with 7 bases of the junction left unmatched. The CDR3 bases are TGCGCCAGCAGGGAGGGGACTAGCGGGACATATGAGCAGTTCTTC. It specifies CASREGTSGTYEQFF.

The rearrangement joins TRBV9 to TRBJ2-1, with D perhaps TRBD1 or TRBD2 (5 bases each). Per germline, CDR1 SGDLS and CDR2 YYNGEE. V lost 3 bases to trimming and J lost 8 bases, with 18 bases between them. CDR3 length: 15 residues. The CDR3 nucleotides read TGTGCCAGCAGCGGCCGGGACCCGACCCCCGATGAGCAGTTCTTC. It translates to CASSGRDPTPDEQFF.

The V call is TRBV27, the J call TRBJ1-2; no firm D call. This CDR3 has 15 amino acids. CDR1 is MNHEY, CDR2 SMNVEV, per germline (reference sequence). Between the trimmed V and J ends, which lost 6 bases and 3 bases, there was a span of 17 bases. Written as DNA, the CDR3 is TGTGCCAGCAGCCCCAGGATCGGAGGTTACTATGGCTACACCTTC. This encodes CASSPRIGGYYGYTF.

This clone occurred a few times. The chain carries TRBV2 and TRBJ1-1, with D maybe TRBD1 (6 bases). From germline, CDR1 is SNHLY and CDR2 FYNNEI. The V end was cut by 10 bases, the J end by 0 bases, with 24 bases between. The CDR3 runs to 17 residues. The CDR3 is CATWGDIFGIMNTEAFF. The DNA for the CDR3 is TGTGCCACCTGGGGGGACATTTTTGGGATCATGAACACTGAAGCTTTCTTT.

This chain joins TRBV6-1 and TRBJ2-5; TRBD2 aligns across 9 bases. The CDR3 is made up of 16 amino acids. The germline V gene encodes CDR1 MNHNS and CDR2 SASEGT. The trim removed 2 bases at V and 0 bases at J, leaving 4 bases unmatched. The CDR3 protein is CASSEKTSGYQETQYF. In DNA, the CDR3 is TGTGCCAGCAGTGAAAAGACTAGCGGTTACCAAGAGACCCAGTACTTC.

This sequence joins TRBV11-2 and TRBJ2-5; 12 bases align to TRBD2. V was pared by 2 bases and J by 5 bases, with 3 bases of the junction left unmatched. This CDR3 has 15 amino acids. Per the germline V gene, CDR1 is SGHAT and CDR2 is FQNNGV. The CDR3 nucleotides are TGTGCCAGCAGCTTATCAGGGACTAGCGGGGAGACCCAGTACTTC. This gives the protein CASSLSGTSGETQYF.

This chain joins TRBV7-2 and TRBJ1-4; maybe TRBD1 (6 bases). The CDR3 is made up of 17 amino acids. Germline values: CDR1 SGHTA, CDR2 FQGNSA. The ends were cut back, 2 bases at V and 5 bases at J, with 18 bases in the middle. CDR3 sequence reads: CASSLYPQGQSNEKLFF. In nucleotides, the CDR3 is TGTGCCAGCAGCTTATATCCCCAAGGACAGTCGAATGAAAAACTGTTTTTT.

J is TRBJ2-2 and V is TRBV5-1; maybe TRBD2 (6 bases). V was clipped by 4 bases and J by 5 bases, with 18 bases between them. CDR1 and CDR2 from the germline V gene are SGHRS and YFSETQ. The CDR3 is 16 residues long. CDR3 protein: CASSVGTSRGTGELFF. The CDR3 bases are TGCGCCAGCAGCGTCGGGACCTCCCGGGGGACCGGGGAGCTGTTTTTT.

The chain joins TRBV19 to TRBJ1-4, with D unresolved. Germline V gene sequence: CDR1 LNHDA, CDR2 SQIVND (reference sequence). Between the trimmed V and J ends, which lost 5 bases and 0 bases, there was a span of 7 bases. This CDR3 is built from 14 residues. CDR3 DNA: TGTGCCAGTAGTTTGGCGTCAACTAATGAAAAACTGTTTTTT. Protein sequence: CASSLASTNEKLFF.

This CDR3 is CASSIVRGNEQFF. CDR3 DNA sequence: TGTGCCAGTAGTATTGTTAGGGGTAATGAGCAGTTCTTC. The chain recombines TRBV19 with TRBJ2-1; TRBD1 is a possible D gene (5 bases). V lost 3 bases and J lost 7, with 10 bases in between. The CDR3 has 13 amino acids. Germline lookup yields CDR1 LNHDA and CDR2 SQIVND (reference sequence).

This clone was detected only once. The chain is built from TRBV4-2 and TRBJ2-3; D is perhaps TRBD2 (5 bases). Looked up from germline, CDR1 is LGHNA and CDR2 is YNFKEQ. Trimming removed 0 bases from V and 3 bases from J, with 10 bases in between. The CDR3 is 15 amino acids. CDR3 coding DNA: TGTGCCAGCAGCCAAGATCGGTGGACTACAGATACGCAGTATTTT. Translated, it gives CASSQDRWTTDTQYF.

Here the CDR3 reads CASSRGTLQVETQYF. Written as DNA, the CDR3 is TGCGCCAGCAGCCGGGGCACCCTTCAGGTAGAGACCCAGTACTTC. The chain uses TRBV4-3 and TRBJ2-5, with D tentatively TRBD1 (5 bases). V was trimmed by 4 bases and J by 4 bases, leaving 16 bases between them. CDR3 length equals 15 residues. Germline V gene lookup returns CDR1 LGHNA and CDR2 YSLEER.